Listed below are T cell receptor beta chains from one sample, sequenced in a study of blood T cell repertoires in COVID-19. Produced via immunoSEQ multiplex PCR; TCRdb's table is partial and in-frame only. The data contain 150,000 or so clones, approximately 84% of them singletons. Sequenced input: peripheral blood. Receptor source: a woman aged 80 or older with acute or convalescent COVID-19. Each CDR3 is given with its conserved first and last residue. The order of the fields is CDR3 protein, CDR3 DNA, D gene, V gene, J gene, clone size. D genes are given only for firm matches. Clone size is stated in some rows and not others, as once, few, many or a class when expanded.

CDR3: CATSRDLNRGAEAFF
DNA: TGTGCCACCAGCAGAGATTTGAACAGGGGCGCTGAAGCTTTCTTT
D: TRBD1
V: TRBV15
J: TRBJ1-1
size: few

CDR3: CASSLFFETGAEKLFF
DNA: TGTGCCAGCAGTTTATTTTTCGAGACAGGGGCTGAAAAACTGTTTTTT
D: TRBD1
V: TRBV27
J: TRBJ1-4
size: -

CDR3: CAWSVTGGAYEQYF
DNA: TGTGCCTGGAGTGTCACAGGGGGTGCCTACGAGCAGTACTTC
D: TRBD1
V: TRBV30
J: TRBJ2-7
size: -

CDR3: CAWSVGGGDGNTIYF
DNA: TGTGCCTGGAGTGTAGGTGGGGGGGACGGAAACACCATATATTTT
D: -
V: TRBV30
J: TRBJ1-3
size: -

CDR3: CASSPTLSYEQYF
DNA: TGCGCCAGCAGCCCGACACTCTCCTACGAGCAGTACTTC
D: -
V: TRBV5-1
J: TRBJ2-7
size: -

CDR3: CASSLEEAQPQHF
DNA: TGTGCCAGCAGCTTAGAGGAGGCCCAGCCCCAGCATTTT
D: -
V: TRBV7-9
J: TRBJ1-5
size: -

CDR3: CASSSGGGYFNQPQHF
DNA: TGTGCCAGCAGCTCCGGGGGTGGGTATTTTAATCAGCCCCAGCATTTT
D: -
V: TRBV7-2
J: TRBJ1-5
size: -

CDR3: CAWSEGGPYNQPQHF
DNA: TGTGCCTGGAGTGAAGGGGGCCCTTACAATCAGCCCCAGCATTTT
D: TRBD1
V: TRBV30
J: TRBJ1-5
size: -

CDR3: CASTEFWTGGNYEQYF
DNA: TGTGCCAGCACCGAATTTTGGACAGGGGGAAACTACGAGCAGTACTTC
D: TRBD1
V: TRBV5-6
J: TRBJ2-7
size: -

CDR3: CAISDGGGPYNEQFF
DNA: TGTGCCATCAGTGATGGAGGAGGGCCCTACAATGAGCAGTTCTTC
D: -
V: TRBV10-3
J: TRBJ2-1
size: -

CDR3: CASSFDRGIYNEQFF
DNA: TGTGCCAGCAGTTTCGACAGGGGTATTTACAATGAGCAGTTCTTC
D: TRBD1
V: TRBV7-2
J: TRBJ2-1
size: -

CDR3: CASRREQGGGNTIYF
DNA: TGTGCCAGCAGGAGGGAACAGGGCGGTGGAAACACCATATATTTT
D: -
V: TRBV2
J: TRBJ1-3
size: once

CDR3: CASGRQEETGELFF
DNA: TGTGCCAGTGGGAGACAGGAGGAGACCGGGGAGCTGTTTTTT
D: -
V: TRBV19
J: TRBJ2-2
size: once

CDR3: CASSLMGQGASAKNIQYF
DNA: TGTGCCAGCAGTTTAATGGGACAGGGAGCATCAGCCAAAAACATTCAGTACTTC
D: TRBD1
V: TRBV27
J: TRBJ2-4
size: -

CDR3: CASLRVQGIGYTF
DNA: TGTGCCAGCTTACGGGTCCAGGGGATCGGCTACACCTTC
D: -
V: TRBV28
J: TRBJ1-2
size: -

CDR3: CASSKARRQGAMNTEAFF
DNA: TGTGCCAGCAGCAAAGCGCGGCGCCAGGGGGCAATGAACACTGAAGCTTTCTTT
D: -
V: TRBV21-1
J: TRBJ1-1
size: -

CDR3: CAISDPVTNEKLFF
DNA: TGTGCCATCAGTGACCCGGTAACTAATGAAAAACTGTTTTTT
D: -
V: TRBV10-3
J: TRBJ1-4
size: -

CDR3: CASSSGGLARDYGYTF
DNA: TGTGCCAGCAGCTCCGGGGGACTCGCACGAGACTATGGCTACACCTTC
D: -
V: TRBV7-9
J: TRBJ1-2
size: -

CDR3: CASSGRTVEKLFF
DNA: TGTGCCAGCAGCGGACGGACAGTTGAAAAACTGTTTTTT
D: -
V: TRBV7-8
J: TRBJ1-4
size: -

CDR3: CACRPWDRENEAFF
DNA: TGTGCCTGTCGACCTTGGGACAGGGAGAATGAAGCTTTCTTT
D: TRBD1
V: TRBV6-5
J: TRBJ1-1
size: -

CDR3: CASRSGTVNTGELFF
DNA: TGTGCCAGCAGATCCGGGACAGTAAACACCGGGGAGCTGTTTTTT
D: TRBD1
V: TRBV6-5
J: TRBJ2-2
size: -

CDR3: CAAGPGLNTGELFF
DNA: TGTGCCGCGGGTCCGGGACTGAACACCGGGGAGCTGTTTTTT
D: -
V: TRBV10-3
J: TRBJ2-2
size: -

CDR3: CSARQGMETQYF
DNA: TGCAGCGCAAGACAGGGGATGGAGACCCAGTACTTC
D: TRBD1
V: TRBV29-1
J: TRBJ2-5
size: -

CDR3: CASSNPARGESPLHF
DNA: TGTGCCAGCAGCAACCCGGCCAGGGGCGAATCACCCCTCCACTTT
D: -
V: TRBV21-1
J: TRBJ1-6
size: -

CDR3: CAISESSGGYSPLHF
DNA: TGTGCCATCAGTGAGTCGTCAGGGGGGTATTCACCCCTCCACTTT
D: TRBD1
V: TRBV10-3
J: TRBJ1-6
size: -

CDR3: CASSSDRGRQPQHF
DNA: TGTGCCAGCAGTTCTGACAGGGGCAGGCAGCCCCAGCATTTT
D: TRBD1
V: TRBV6-5
J: TRBJ1-5
size: once

CDR3: CASSAGLGTITTGELFF
DNA: TGTGCCAGCAGCGCAGGACTTGGGACTATAACCACCGGGGAGCTGTTTTTT
D: TRBD2
V: TRBV9
J: TRBJ2-2
size: -

CDR3: CASKAGGPDTQYF
DNA: TGTGCCAGCAAGGCGGGAGGGCCAGATACGCAGTATTTT
D: TRBD2
V: TRBV6-6
J: TRBJ2-3
size: -

CDR3: CASSQVSGRAGTYEQYF
DNA: TGCGCCAGCAGCCAAGTTAGCGGGAGGGCCGGGACCTACGAGCAGTACTTC
D: TRBD2
V: TRBV4-1
J: TRBJ2-7
size: -

CDR3: CASSLGLAVYNEQFF
DNA: TGTGCCAGCAGCTTGGGACTAGCGGTCTACAATGAGCAGTTCTTC
D: TRBD2
V: TRBV5-4
J: TRBJ2-1
size: -

CDR3: CASGVGTSHNEQFF
DNA: TGTGCCAGCGGGGTCGGGACTAGTCACAATGAGCAGTTCTTC
D: TRBD2
V: TRBV28
J: TRBJ2-1
size: few

CDR3: CASSLEGDRGETQYF
DNA: TGTGCCAGCAGTTTGGAAGGGGACAGGGGAGAGACCCAGTACTTC
D: TRBD1
V: TRBV27
J: TRBJ2-5
size: -

CDR3: CASSSEASGGQETQYF
DNA: TGTGCCAGCAGTTCCGAGGCTAGCGGGGGCCAAGAGACCCAGTACTTC
D: TRBD2
V: TRBV27
J: TRBJ2-5
size: once

CDR3: CATSRGTNGGYNEQFF
DNA: TGTGCCACCAGCAGAGGGACTAACGGGGGCTACAATGAGCAGTTCTTC
D: -
V: TRBV15
J: TRBJ2-1
size: -

CDR3: CATGENQPQHF
DNA: TGTGCCACCGGAGAGAATCAGCCCCAGCATTTT
D: -
V: TRBV27
J: TRBJ1-5
size: -